The 5 T cell receptor beta chains below were found in one sample sequenced in a study of vaccination effects on CD4 cells after COVID-19. Prior to sequencing, the ViraFEST assay stimulated PBMC with viral peptide pools, which expanded the antigen-specific CD4+ T cells. CD4+ T cells were isolated after 10 days of culture. Vaccine recipients, nucleocapsid antibody negative, had no prior SARS-CoV-2 infection. TCRdb's table, derived via immunoSEQ multiplex PCR, lists solely in-frame clones and lacks some. The repertoire includes fewer than 25,000 clones, 60% to 75% of them detected once, and 9.5% to 15% sits in the top ten. Which antigens these TCRs recognize remains unknown. Sample: CD4+ T cells from PBMCs cultured with HCoV-OC43 spike peptides, taken before COVID-19 vaccination. This sample's subset: HCoV-OC43 spike overlapping peptide pool stimulation. These receptors all stem from a human donor who received a COVID-19 vaccine.

V and J are TRBV4-1 and TRBJ2-5; D is possibly TRBD1 or TRBD2 (5 bases each). V lost 0 bases and J 4 bases, leaving 15 bases between the germline ends. From germline, CDR1 is MGHRA and CDR2 YSYEKL. The CDR3 is 16 amino acids. CDR3 loop: CASSQDRGGGRETQYF. The CDR3 DNA reads TGCGCCAGCAGCCAAGATCGGGGCGGTGGTCGAGAGACCCAGTACTTC.

In its sample, this clone was seen a few times. The rearrangement links TRBV3-1 (or the pseudogene TRBV3-2) to TRBJ1-2; TRBD1 is a possible D gene (5 bases). In germline, CDR1 is LGHDT, CDR2 YNNKEL (reference sequence). This CDR3 is built from 14 residues. V was shortened by 0 bases and J by 8 bases, with 13 bases between the two germline ends. CDR3 nucleotide sequence: TGTGCCAGCAGCCAAGATGGACAAAATGGGGGCTACACCTTC. Translation: CASSQDGQNGGYTF.

V usage is TRBV12-3 or TRBV12-4 and J usage is TRBJ2-1, with 7 bases that match TRBD1. There are 12 residues in the CDR3. Unmatched junction bases numbered 9, after V lost 4 bases and J lost 15 bases. CDR3 in amino acids: CASSSPGAGGFF. The CDR3 DNA reads as TGTGCCAGCAGTTCACCTGGGGCAGGGGGGTTCTTC.

This sequence joins TRBV5-6 and TRBJ2-3, with D unresolved. Trimming cost V 1 base and J 0 bases, with 12 bases left between them. The CDR3 totals 16 residues. The germline gives CDR1 SGHDT, CDR2 YYEEEE. CDR3 coding DNA: TGTGCCAGCAGCTTGCATCTACTCGACAGCACAGATACGCAGTATTTT. This gives the protein CASSLHLLDSTDTQYF. Complete variable domain (other parts from reference TRBV5-6 and TRBJ2-3): DAGVTQSPTHLIKTRGQQVTLRCSPKSGHDTVSWYQQALGQGPQFIFQYYEEEERQRGNFPDRFSGHQFPNYSSELNVNALLLGDSALYLCASSLHLLDSTDTQYFGPGTRLTVL.

The rearrangement uses TRBV11-2 and TRBJ1-1; possibly TRBD1 for D (6 bases). Germline loops: CDR1 SGHAT, CDR2 FQNNGV. Trimming removed 5 bases from V and 6 bases from J, with 19 bases in between. The CDR3 length is 15 residues. The CDR3 sequence is CASSPPWGRGSEAFF. The CDR3, as DNA: TGTGCCAGCAGCCCCCCGTGGGGCAGGGGCTCTGAAGCTTTCTTT.